The count of the clone carrying this T cell receptor (beta chain) is one. Antigen unknown. A junction end diverges from the germline sequence, so it may reflect a read error. Unique molecular identifiers had been added to the TCR beta cDNA libraries. TCRdb passed the PCR reads through MiXCR, listing each CDR3 protein once. Of 450,000 to 650,000 distinct CDR3 sequences listed, about 40% are singletons. This record comes from a study of post-analysis software for immune sequencing data. Regarding the study as a whole: Higher frequency in patients than in controls was seen for about five TRBV segments, with TRBV5-6, TRBV5-1 and TRBV20-1 among them.

The CDR3 loop spans 15 amino acids. Germline CDR1 and CDR2: SGHRS and YFSETQ. The V and J genes are TRBV5-1 and TRBJ2-3; D may be TRBD1 (5 bases). This receptor was taken from a girl between 10 and 17 years old with multiple sclerosis. The sample taken for sequencing was blood. The CDR3 coding sequence is TGCGTCAGCAGCTTGCAGGAAGGGGTGGCAGATACGCAGTATTTT. It yields the protein CVSSLQEGVADTQYF.